This T cell receptor (beta chain) was documented in a study of blood T cell repertoires in COVID-19. Turning to the study itself: Sites across the United States, Italy and Spain contributed samples from acute and convalescent COVID-19. Sources were T cells, B-cell-depleted T cells, or PBMCs; the material itself was cDNA or gDNA.

Under the authors' procedure: Counts of nucleated cells, estimated from reference gene primer amplification, were obtained. Using immunoSEQ multiplex PCR, the repertoire was profiled, and TCRdb retains in-frame clones only, with some absent. For V, J and clone size, that table is used; D and trimming come from the DNA. The table lists 95,000 or so clones, approximately 85% of them singletons. With 11 bases removed from V and 10 bases from J, the gap between germline ends came to 21 bases. The CDR3 is 13 amino acids. Looked up from germline, CDR1 is MNHNY and CDR2 is SVGAGI (reference sequence). Sequenced: peripheral blood. The receptor was isolated from a woman aged 80 or older with active or convalescent COVID-19. The rearrangement joins TRBV6-6 to TRBJ2-1, with a possible D match to TRBD2 (6 bases). The CDR3 DNA is TGTGCCGGAGGGAGGACGGCGTCTCAGGAGCAGTTCTTC. Amino acids: CAGGRTASQEQFF.